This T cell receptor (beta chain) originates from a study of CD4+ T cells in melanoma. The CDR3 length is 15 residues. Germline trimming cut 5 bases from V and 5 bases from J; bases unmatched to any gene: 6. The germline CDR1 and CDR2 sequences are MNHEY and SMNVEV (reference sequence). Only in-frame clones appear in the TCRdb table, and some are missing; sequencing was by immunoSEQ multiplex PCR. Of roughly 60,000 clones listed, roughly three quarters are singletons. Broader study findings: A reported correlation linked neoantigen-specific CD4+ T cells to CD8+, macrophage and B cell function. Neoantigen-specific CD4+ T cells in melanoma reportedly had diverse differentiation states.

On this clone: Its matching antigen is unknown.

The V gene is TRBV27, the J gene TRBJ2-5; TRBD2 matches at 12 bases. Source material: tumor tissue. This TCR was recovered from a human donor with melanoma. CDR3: CASSPGTSGWETQYF. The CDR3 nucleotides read TGTGCCAGCAGTCCAGGGACTAGCGGGTGGGAGACCCAGTACTTC.